This TCR beta chain was identified during a study of blood T cell repertoires in COVID-19. Looking at the study overall: Donors in the United States, Italy and Spain gave samples during acute or convalescent COVID-19. From T cells, B-cell-depleted T cells, or PBMCs came the material, which was cDNA or gDNA.

This table comes from immunoSEQ multiplex PCR, and its TCRdb copy is limited to in-frame clones, with some not included. The data show under 150,000 clones, 88% seen once. Unmatched junction bases numbered 7, after V lost 7 bases and J lost 4 bases. CDR1 is ENHRY and CDR2 is SYGVKD in the germline V gene. The length of the CDR3 is 14 residues. The chain links TRBV10-3 to TRBJ1-5, with TRBD1 matching 7 bases. The sample taken for sequencing was peripheral blood. This clonotype originated in a man between 50 and 59 years old with acute or convalescent COVID-19. CDR3 in amino acids: CAIKGQGENQPQHF. Written as DNA, the CDR3 is TGTGCCATCAAAGGGCAGGGGGAAAATCAGCCCCAGCATTTT.